The clone carrying this T cell receptor (beta chain) was picked up many times. Antigen: not known. A read error may account for a junction end that differs from germline. The data were taken from a study of T cells in Graves' hyperthyroidism and ophthalmopathy. Researchers took RNA transcripts and amplified the TCR beta CDR3 regions from them. The HTBI primer set was used in a first-round RT-PCR of the TCR CDR3. One entry per CDR3 protein results from TCRdb running MiXCR on the multiplex PCR reads. The table lists around 350,000 distinct CDR3 sequences, 15% to 17% of them singletons. The germline V gene encodes CDR1 DFQATT and CDR2 SNEGSKA (reference sequence). This CDR3 is 9 amino acids long. Overall study findings and caveats: Most thyroid-expanded clonotypes above 0.001 were also found in blood.

This TCR came from a woman younger than 35 with Graves' hyperthyroidism that later progressed to Graves' ophthalmopathy. The rearrangement links TRBV20-1 to TRBJ1-6; possibly TRBD1 for D (6 bases). The sequenced sample consisted of blood. The CDR3 loop is CGGNSPLHF. CDR3 nucleotides: TGTGGGGGCAATTCACCCCTCCACTTT.